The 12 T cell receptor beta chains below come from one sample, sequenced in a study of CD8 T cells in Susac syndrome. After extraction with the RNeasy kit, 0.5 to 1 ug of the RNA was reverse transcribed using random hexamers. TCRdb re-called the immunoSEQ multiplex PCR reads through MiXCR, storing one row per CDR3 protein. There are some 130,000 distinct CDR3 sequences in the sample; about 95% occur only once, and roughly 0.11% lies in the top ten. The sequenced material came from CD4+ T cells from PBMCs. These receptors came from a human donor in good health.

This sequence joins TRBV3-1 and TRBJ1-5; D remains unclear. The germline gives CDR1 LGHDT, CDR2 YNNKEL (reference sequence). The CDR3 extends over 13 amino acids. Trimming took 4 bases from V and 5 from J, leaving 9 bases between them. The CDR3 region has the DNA TGTGCCAGCAGCCTTACTAGGGATCAGCCCCAGCATTTT. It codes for CASSLTRDQPQHF.

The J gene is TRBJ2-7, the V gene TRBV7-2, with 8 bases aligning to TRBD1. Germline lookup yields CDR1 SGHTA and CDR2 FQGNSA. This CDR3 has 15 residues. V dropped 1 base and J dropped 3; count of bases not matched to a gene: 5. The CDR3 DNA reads TGTGCCAGCAGCTTAGACGGACAGGGACACTACGAGCAGTACTTC. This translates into CASSLDGQGHYEQYF.

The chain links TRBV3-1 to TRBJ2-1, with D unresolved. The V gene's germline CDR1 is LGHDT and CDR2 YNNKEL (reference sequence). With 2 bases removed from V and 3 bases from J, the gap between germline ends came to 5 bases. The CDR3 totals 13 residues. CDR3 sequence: CASSQNDYNEQFF. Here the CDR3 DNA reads TGTGCCAGCAGCCAAAACGACTACAATGAGCAGTTCTTC.

The CDR3 sequence is CASSWAGGPPATDTQYF. The CDR3 bases are TGTGCCAGCAGCTGGGCGGGAGGGCCCCCGGCCACAGATACGCAGTATTTT. The V and J genes are TRBV7-9 and TRBJ2-3; 9 bases are shared with TRBD2. The V and J ends lost 4 bases and 2 bases, in that order; junction bases with no gene match: 10. Looked up from germline, CDR1 is SEHNR and CDR2 is FQNEAQ (reference sequence). This CDR3 spans 17 amino acids.

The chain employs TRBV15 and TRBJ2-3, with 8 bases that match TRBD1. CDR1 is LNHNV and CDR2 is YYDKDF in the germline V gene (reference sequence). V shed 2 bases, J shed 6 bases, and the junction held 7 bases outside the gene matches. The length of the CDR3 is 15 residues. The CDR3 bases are TGTGCCACCAGCAGATCGCCTCGACAGGGGGATACGCAGTATTTT. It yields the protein CATSRSPRQGDTQYF.

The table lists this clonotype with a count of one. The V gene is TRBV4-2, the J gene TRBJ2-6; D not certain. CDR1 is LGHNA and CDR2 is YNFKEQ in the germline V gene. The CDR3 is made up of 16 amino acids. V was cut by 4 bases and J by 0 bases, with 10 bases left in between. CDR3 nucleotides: TGTGCCAGCAGCCTTCGACTGAACTCTGGGGCCAACGTCCTGACTTTC. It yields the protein CASSLRLNSGANVLTF.

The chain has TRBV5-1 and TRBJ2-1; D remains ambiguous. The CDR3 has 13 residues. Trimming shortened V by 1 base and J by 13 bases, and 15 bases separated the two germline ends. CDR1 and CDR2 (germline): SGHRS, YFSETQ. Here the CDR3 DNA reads TGCGCCAGCAGCTTGCGCAGCGAGCAGAGCCAGTTCTTC. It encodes CASSLRSEQSQFF.

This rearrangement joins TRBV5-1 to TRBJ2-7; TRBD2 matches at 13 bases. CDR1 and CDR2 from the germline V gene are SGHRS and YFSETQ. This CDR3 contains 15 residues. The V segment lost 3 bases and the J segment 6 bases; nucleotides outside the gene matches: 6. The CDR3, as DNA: TGCGCCAGCAGCTCAACTAGCGGGAGGGCGGTCGAGCAGTACTTC. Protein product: CASSSTSGRAVEQYF.

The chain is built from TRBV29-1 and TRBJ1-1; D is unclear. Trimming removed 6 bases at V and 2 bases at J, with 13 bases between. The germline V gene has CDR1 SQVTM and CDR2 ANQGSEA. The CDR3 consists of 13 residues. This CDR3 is CSVEGTPNTEAFF. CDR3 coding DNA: TGCAGCGTAGAGGGAACACCCAACACTGAAGCTTTCTTT. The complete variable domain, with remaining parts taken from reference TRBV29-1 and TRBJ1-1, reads SAVISQKPSRDICQRGTSLTIQCQVDSQVTMMFWYRQQPGQSLTLIATANQGSEATYESGFVIDKFPISRPNLTFSTLTVSNMSPEDSSIYLCSVEGTPNTEAFFGQGTRLTVV.

The CDR3 DNA reads TGTGCCAGCAGCCAAGGTGGAACTGATACGCAGTATTTT. Amino acid sequence: CASSQGGTDTQYF. The chain carries TRBV3-1 and TRBJ2-3; no clear D gene. Between the trimmed V and J ends, which lost 1 base and 6 bases, there was a span of 8 bases. CDR3 length equals 13 residues. Germline lookup yields CDR1 LGHDT and CDR2 YNNKEL (reference sequence).

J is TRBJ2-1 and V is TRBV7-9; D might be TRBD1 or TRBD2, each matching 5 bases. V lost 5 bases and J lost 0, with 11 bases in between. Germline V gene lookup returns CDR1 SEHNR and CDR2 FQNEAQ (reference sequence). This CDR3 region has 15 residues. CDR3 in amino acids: CASSLGASSYNEQFF. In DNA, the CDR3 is TGTGCCAGCAGCCTCGGGGCAAGCTCCTACAATGAGCAGTTCTTC. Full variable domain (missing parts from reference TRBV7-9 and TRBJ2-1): DTGVSQNPRHKITKRGQNVTFRCDPISEHNRLYWYRQTLGQGPEFLTYFQNEAQLEKSRLLSDRFSAERPKGSFSTLEIQRTEQGDSAMYLCASSLGASSYNEQFFGPGTRLTVL.

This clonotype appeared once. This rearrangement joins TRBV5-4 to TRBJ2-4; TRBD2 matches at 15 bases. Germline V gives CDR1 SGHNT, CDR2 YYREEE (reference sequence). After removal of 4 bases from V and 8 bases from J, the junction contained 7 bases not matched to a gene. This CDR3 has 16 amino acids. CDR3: CASSGGLAGGFDIQYF. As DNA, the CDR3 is TGTGCCAGCAGCGGGGGACTAGCGGGAGGTTTTGACATTCAGTACTTC.